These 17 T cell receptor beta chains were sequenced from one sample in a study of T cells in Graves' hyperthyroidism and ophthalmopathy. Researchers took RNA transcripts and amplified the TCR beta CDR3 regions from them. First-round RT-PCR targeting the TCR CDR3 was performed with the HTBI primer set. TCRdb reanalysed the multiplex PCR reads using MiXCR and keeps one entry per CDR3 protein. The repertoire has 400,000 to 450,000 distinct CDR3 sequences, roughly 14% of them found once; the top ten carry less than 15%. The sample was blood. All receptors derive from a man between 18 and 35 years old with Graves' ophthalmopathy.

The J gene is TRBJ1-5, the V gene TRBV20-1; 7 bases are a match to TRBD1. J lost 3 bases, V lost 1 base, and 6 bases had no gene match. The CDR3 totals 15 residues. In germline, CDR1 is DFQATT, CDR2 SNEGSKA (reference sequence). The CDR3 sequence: CSARAGQLINQPQHF. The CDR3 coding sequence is TGCAGTGCTAGAGCGGGACAGCTAATCAATCAGCCCCAGCATTTT.

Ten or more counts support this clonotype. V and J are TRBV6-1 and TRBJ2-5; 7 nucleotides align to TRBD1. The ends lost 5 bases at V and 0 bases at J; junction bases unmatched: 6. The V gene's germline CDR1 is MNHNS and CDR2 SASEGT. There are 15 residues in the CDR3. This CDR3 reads CASSSPQGYQETQYF. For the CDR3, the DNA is TGTGCCAGCAGTTCGCCACAGGGGTACCAAGAGACCCAGTACTTC.

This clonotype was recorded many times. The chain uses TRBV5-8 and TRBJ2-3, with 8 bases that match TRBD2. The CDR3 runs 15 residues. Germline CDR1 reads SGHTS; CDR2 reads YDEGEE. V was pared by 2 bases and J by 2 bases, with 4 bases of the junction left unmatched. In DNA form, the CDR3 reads TGTGCCAGCAGCTTAGGCGGGGGGCCCACAGATACGCAGTATTTT. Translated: CASSLGGGPTDTQYF.

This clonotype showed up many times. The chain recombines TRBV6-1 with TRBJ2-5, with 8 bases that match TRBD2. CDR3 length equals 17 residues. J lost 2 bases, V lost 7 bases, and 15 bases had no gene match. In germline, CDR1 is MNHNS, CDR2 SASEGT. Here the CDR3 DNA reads TGTGCCAGCACACCCAGGCGGGGGGTGGGCCCACAAGAGACCCAGTACTTC. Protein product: CASTPRRGVGPQETQYF.

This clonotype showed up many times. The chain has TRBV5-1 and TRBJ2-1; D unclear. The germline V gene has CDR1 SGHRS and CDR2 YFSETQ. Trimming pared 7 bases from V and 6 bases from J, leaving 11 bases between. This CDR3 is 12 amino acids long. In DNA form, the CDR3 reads TGCGCCAGCGAAGGTTCGGTCAATGAGCAGTTCTTC. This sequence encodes CASEGSVNEQFF.

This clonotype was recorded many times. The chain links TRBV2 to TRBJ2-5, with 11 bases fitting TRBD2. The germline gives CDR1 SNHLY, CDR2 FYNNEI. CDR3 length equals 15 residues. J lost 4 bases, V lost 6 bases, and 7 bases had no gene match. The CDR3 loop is CASSMTSGEGETQYF. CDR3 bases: TGTGCCAGCAGCATGACTAGCGGGGAAGGAGAGACCCAGTACTTC.

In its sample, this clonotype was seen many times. This chain's CDR3 is CASQVPGRAYEQYF. In DNA, the CDR3 is TGTGCCAGCCAAGTTCCGGGACGGGCCTACGAGCAGTACTTC. The chain couples TRBV27 to TRBJ2-7, with D perhaps assigned TRBD1 or TRBD2 (5 bases each). The V end was cut by 8 bases, the J end by 2 bases, with 16 bases between. CDR3 length equals 14 residues. Germline V gene data show CDR1 as MNHEY and CDR2 as SMNVEV (reference sequence).

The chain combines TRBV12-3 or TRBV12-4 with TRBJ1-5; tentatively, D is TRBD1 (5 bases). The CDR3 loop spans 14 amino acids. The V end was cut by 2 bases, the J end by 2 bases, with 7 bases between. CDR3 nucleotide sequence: TGTGCCAGCAGTTTACTGACAGGCAATCAGCCCCAGCATTTT. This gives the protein CASSLLTGNQPQHF.

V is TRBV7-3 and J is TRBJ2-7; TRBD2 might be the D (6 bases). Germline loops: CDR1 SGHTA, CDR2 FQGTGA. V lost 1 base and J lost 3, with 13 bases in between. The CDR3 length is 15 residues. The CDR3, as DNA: TGTGCCAGCAGCTTAAGGCCGGGGGAGGACTACGAGCAGTACTTC. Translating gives CASSLRPGEDYEQYF.

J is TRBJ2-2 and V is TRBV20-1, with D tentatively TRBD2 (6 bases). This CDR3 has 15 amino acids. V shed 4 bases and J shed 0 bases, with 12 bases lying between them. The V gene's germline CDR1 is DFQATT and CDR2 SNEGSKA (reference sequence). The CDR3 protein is CSAIPAGSNTGELFF. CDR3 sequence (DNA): TGCAGTGCTATACCAGCGGGTTCGAACACCGGGGAGCTGTTTTTT.

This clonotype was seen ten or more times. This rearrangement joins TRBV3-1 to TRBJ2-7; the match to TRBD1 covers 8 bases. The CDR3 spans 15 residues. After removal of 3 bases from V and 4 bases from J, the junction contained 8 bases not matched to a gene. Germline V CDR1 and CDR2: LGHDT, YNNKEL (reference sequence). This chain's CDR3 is CASSQYGTGGYEQYF. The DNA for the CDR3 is TGTGCCAGCAGCCAGTACGGGACAGGTGGTTACGAGCAGTACTTC.

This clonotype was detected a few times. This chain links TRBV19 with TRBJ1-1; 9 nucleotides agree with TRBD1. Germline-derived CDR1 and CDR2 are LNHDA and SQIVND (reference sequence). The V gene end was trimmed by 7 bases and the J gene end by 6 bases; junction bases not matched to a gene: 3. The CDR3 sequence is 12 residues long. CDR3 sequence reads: CASNTGGPEAFF. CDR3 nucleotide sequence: TGTGCCAGTAACACAGGGGGCCCTGAAGCTTTCTTT.

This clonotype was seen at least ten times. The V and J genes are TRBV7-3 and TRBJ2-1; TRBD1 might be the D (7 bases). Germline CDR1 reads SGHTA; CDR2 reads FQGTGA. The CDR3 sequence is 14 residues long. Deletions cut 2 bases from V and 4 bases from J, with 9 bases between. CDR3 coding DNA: TGTGCCAGCAGCTTAGCGGGACAGTACAATGAGCAGTTCTTC. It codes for CASSLAGQYNEQFF.

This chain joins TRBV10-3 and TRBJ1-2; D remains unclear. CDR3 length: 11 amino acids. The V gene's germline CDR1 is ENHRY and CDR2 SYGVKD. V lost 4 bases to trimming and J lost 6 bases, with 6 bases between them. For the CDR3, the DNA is TGTGCCATCAGTGGAAGAAATGGCTACACCTTC. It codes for CAISGRNGYTF.

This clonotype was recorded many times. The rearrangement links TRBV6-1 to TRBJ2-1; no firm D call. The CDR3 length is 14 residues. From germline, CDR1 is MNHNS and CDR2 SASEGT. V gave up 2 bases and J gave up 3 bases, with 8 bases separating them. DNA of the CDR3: TGTGCCAGCAGTGAATCTTTGATCTACAATGAGCAGTTCTTC. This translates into CASSESLIYNEQFF.

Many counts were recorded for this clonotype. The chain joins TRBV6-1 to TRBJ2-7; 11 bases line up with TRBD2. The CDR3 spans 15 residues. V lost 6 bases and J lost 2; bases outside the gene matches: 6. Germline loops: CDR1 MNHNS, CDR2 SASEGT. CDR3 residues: CASSQLAGDPYEQYF. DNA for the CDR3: TGTGCCAGCAGCCAACTAGCGGGGGACCCCTACGAGCAGTACTTC.

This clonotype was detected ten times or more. The DNA for the CDR3 is TGCAGTGCTAGAGATGGAACCCGGGGCGGGGATACGCAGTATTTT. Residues: CSARDGTRGGDTQYF. This chain connects TRBV20-1 to TRBJ2-3; D is tentatively TRBD1 or TRBD2 (5 bases each). This CDR3 region has 15 residues. Trimming removed 0 bases at V and 6 bases at J, with 16 bases between. Germline V gene lookup returns CDR1 DFQATT and CDR2 SNEGSKA (reference sequence).